This TCR beta chain is from a study of T cells in tumors after PD-1 blockade. Study-level background: A subset received ongoing vismodegib 150 mg daily alongside anti-PD-1 therapy. General study results and limits: Peripheral recruitment is suggested, as some novel exhausted tumor clones were in pre-treatment blood.

The V gene end was trimmed by 4 bases and the J gene end by 0 bases; junction bases not matched to a gene: 15. The CDR3 runs 19 residues. The germline gives CDR1 SNHLY, CDR2 FYNNEI. In the case of this clone: What it binds is unknown.

Repertoires were generated with immunoSEQ multiplex PCR, while TCRdb's copy carries only in-frame clones and drops some. The sample holds more than 50,000 clones, 74% seen once. V and J are TRBV2 and TRBJ2-5, with 9 bases fitting TRBD2. The TCR sequence derives from a human donor with basal cell carcinoma. Source: PBMCs, taken after anti-PD-1 treatment. The CDR3 DNA reads TGTGCCAGCAGTGTTCCGGGACTAGCTGACTGGAGGTACCAAGAGACCCAGTACTTC. Translation: CASSVPGLADWRYQETQYF.